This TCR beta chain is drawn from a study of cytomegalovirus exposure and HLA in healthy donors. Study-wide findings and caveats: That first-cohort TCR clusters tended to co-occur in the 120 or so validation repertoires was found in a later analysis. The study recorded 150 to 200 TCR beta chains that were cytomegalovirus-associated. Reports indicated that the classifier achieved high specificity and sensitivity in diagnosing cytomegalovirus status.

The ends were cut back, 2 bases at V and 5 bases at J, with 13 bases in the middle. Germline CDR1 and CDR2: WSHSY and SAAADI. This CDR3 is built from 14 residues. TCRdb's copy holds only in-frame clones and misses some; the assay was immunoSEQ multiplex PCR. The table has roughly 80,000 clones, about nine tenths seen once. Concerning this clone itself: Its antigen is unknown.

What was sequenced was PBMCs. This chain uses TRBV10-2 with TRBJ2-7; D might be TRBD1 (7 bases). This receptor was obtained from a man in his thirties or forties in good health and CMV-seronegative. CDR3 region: CASSEIQGGNEQYF. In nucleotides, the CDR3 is TGCGCCAGCAGTGAGATTCAGGGGGGCAACGAGCAGTACTTC.